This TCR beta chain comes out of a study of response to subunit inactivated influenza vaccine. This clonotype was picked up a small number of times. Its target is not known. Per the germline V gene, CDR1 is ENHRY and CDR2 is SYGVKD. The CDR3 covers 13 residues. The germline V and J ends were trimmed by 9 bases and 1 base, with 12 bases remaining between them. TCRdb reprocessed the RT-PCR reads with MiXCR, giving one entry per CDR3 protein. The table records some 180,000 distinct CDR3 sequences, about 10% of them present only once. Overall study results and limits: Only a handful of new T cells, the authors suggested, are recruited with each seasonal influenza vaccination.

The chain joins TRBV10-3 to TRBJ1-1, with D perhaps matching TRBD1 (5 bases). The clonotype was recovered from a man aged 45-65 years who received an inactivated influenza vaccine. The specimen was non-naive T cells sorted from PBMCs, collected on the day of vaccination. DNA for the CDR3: TGTGCCATAGAGGACACCAAGAACACTGAAGCTTTCTTT. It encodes CAIEDTKNTEAFF.